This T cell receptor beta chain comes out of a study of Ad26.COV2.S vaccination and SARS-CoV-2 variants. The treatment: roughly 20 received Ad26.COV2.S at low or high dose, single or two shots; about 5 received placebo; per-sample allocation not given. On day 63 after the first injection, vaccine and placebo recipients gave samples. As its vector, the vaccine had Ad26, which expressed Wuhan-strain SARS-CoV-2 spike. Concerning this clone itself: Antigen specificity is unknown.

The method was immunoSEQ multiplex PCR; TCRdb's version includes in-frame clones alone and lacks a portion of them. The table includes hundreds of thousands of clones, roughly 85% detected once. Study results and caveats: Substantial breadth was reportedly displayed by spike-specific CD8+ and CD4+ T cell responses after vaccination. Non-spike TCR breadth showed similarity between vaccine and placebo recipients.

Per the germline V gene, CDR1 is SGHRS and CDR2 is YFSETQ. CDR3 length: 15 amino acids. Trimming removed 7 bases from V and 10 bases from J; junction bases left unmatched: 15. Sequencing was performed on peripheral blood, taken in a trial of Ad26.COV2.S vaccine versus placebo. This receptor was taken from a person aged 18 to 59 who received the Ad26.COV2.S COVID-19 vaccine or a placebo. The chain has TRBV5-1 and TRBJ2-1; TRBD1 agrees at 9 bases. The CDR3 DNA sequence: TGCGCCAGCGGGCAAACACCGGGACAGGGAAAGGAGCAGTTCTTC. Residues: CASGQTPGQGKEQFF. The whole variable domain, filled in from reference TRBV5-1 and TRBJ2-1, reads KAGVTQTPRYLIKTRGQQVTLSCSPISGHRSVSWYQQTPGQGLQFLFEYFSETQRNKGNFPGRFSGRQFSNSRSEMNVSTLELGDSALYLCASGQTPGQGKEQFFGPGTRLTVL.